These T cell receptor beta chains were read from a single sample in a study of shared clonotypes between healthy human individuals. The repertoire was sequenced with immunoSEQ multiplex PCR; TCRdb's copy has only in-frame clones and lacks some. The data contain 2,100,000 or so clones, nearly 97% of them singletons. The sequencing input was naive CD4+ T cells sorted from blood. Source of these receptors: a man younger than 35 in good health. Both conserved end residues are part of each CDR3. The D gene is left open where the match is weak. Only part of the rows carry a size: once, few, many, or a class if the clone is expanded.

J gene,V gene,clone size,D gene,CDR3 protein,CDR3 DNA
TRBJ1-1,TRBV5-1,.,TRBD1,CASSLLPGQGSSAFF,TGCGCCAGCAGCCTATTACCGGGACAGGGTTCTTCAGCTTTCTTT
TRBJ1-5,TRBV19,.,.,CASSRLMSGNQPQHF,TGTGCCAGTAGCAGATTGATGTCAGGGAATCAGCCCCAGCATTTT
TRBJ2-5,TRBV19,.,.,CASSVTSVQETQYF,TGTGCCAGTAGTGTTACTAGTGTACAAGAGACCCAGTACTTC
TRBJ2-1,TRBV4-1,.,TRBD2,CASSQVLAGNEQFF,TGCGCCAGCAGCCAAGTACTAGCGGGCAATGAGCAGTTCTTC
TRBJ1-4,TRBV6-5,.,.,CASSPRRASNEKLFF,TGTGCCAGCAGTCCCAGACGGGCTTCTAATGAAAAACTGTTTTTT
TRBJ2-1,TRBV5-4,.,TRBD2,CASSSRLAGGGEQFF,TGTGCCAGCAGCTCCAGACTAGCGGGAGGCGGTGAGCAGTTCTTC
TRBJ2-7,TRBV7-2,.,.,CASSSALAGGEQYF,TGTGCCAGCAGCTCAGCCCTAGCCGGGGGTGAGCAGTACTTC
TRBJ1-2,TRBV7-8,.,.,CASSLEGGYTF,TGTGCCAGCAGCTTAGAGGGCGGCTACACCTTC
TRBJ2-1,TRBV7-2,.,.,CASTPPTSEQFF,TGTGCCAGCACCCCTCCTACTAGTGAGCAGTTCTTC
TRBJ2-3,TRBV4-2,.,TRBD2,CASSQLTSGGTDTQYF,TGTGCCAGCAGCCAACTGACTAGCGGGGGCACAGATACGCAGTATTTT
TRBJ2-7,TRBV30,.,.,CAWNRFSYEQYF,TGTGCCTGGAATCGCTTCTCCTACGAGCAGTACTTC
TRBJ1-6,TRBV5-6,.,TRBD1,CASSGGQGWNSPLHF,TGTGCCAGCAGCGGTGGACAGGGCTGGAATTCACCCCTCCACTTT
TRBJ2-7,TRBV10-3,.,TRBD2,CAISESLAGGFEQYF,TGTGCCATCAGTGAGTCACTAGCGGGGGGGTTCGAGCAGTACTTC
TRBJ2-5,TRBV5-1,.,TRBD2,CASSPRERGGQESQYF,TGCGCCAGCAGCCCCCGGGAGCGGGGGGGCCAAGAGTCCCAGTACTTC
TRBJ1-5,TRBV4-1,.,.,CASSQGVLSNQPQHF,TGCGCCAGCAGCCAAGGAGTCCTGAGCAATCAGCCCCAGCATTTT
TRBJ2-3,TRBV6-5,.,TRBD2,CASRPASGSQYF,TGTGCCAGCAGGCCAGCTAGCGGTTCGCAGTATTTT
TRBJ2-7,TRBV6-6,.,TRBD1,CASSPLQGNYEQYF,TGTGCCAGCAGTCCGCTACAGGGGAACTACGAGCAGTACTTC
TRBJ1-2,TRBV6-1,.,TRBD1,CASRATGVYGYTF,TGTGCCAGCAGGGCAACAGGGGTCTATGGCTACACCTTC
TRBJ2-7,TRBV4-1,once,.,CASSQNSGATGYEQYF,TGCGCCAGCAGCCAAAATAGTGGGGCTACAGGCTACGAGCAGTACTTC
TRBJ2-2,TRBV5-1,.,.,CASSSTTNTGELFF,TGCGCCAGCAGCTCCACAACGAACACCGGGGAGCTGTTTTTT
TRBJ2-7,TRBV29-1,.,.,CSAGQVYEQYF,TGCAGCGCCGGTCAGGTCTACGAGCAGTACTTC
TRBJ2-5,TRBV5-1,.,TRBD2,CASSLIGGLETQYF,TGCGCCAGCAGCTTGATCGGGGGGTTAGAGACCCAGTACTTC
TRBJ2-1,TRBV2,.,.,CASTGSTYNEQFF,TGTGCCAGCACCGGCAGCACCTACAATGAGCAGTTCTTC
TRBJ2-7,TRBV5-6,.,.,CASSRDPSYEQYF,TGTGCCAGCAGCCGGGACCCCTCCTACGAGCAGTACTTC
TRBJ1-2,TRBV29-1,.,.,CSVEHSGYTF,TGCAGCGTTGAGCACAGTGGCTACACCTTC
TRBJ2-7,TRBV21-1,.,.,CASSKVKGQGRDEQYF,TGTGCCAGCAGCAAAGTAAAAGGACAGGGAAGAGACGAGCAGTACTTC
TRBJ2-1,TRBV5-1,.,.,CASSLAATNEQFF,TGCGCCAGCAGCTTGGCTGCCACGAATGAGCAGTTCTTC
TRBJ2-5,TRBV5-1,.,TRBD1,CASSLGQGDQETQYF,TGCGCCAGCAGCTTGGGACAGGGCGACCAAGAGACCCAGTACTTC
TRBJ2-7,TRBV9,.,TRBD2,CASSSSAGSYEQYF,TGTGCCAGCAGCTCTTCAGCGGGGTCCTACGAGCAGTACTTC
TRBJ2-7,TRBV6-6,.,.,CASTLHGAYEQYF,TGTGCCAGCACCTTACACGGTGCCTACGAGCAGTACTTC
TRBJ2-3,TRBV5-4,.,.,CASSSDGRSTDTQYF,TGTGCCAGCAGCTCGGATGGACGGAGCACAGATACGCAGTATTTT
TRBJ2-1,TRBV7-2,.,.,CASSSLLAEQFF,TGTGCCAGCAGCTCTCTATTAGCGGAGCAGTTCTTC
TRBJ2-1,TRBV9,.,.,CASSDSAYFSYNEQFF,TGTGCCAGCAGCGATAGCGCCTACTTTTCCTACAATGAGCAGTTCTTC
TRBJ2-5,TRBV19,.,.,CASSIGYRAGETQYF,TGTGCCAGTAGTATAGGATACAGGGCCGGGGAGACCCAGTACTTC
TRBJ2-6,TRBV21-1,.,.,CASSLPGTVSSGANVLTF,TGTGCCAGCAGCCTGCCCGGGACAGTGAGCTCTGGGGCCAACGTCCTGACTTTC
TRBJ2-7,TRBV14,.,.,CASSQGLGRGLEQYF,TGTGCCAGCAGCCAAGGATTGGGCAGGGGCCTCGAGCAGTACTTC
TRBJ2-3,TRBV7-2,.,.,CASSPRQAGDTQYF,TGTGCCAGCAGCCCAAGACAGGCTGGGGATACGCAGTATTTT
TRBJ2-7,TRBV19,.,TRBD2,CASKTSGGSSYEQYF,TGTGCCAGTAAGACTAGCGGGGGGAGCTCCTACGAGCAGTACTTC
TRBJ2-2,TRBV21-1,.,.,CASTILPGQGAEELFF,TGTGCCAGCACGATCCTACCGGGACAGGGGGCCGAGGAGCTGTTTTTT
TRBJ2-7,TRBV29-1,.,.,CSVESSGGIYEQYF,TGCAGCGTTGAAAGTAGCGGAGGGATCTACGAGCAGTACTTC